This T cell receptor (beta chain) was captured in a study of blood T cell repertoires in COVID-19. Whole-study context: Donors in the United States, Italy and Spain gave samples during acute or convalescent COVID-19.

With V trimmed by 1 base and J by 5 bases, 8 bases remained unmatched. This CDR3 region has 16 residues. Germline V gene lookup returns CDR1 SGHAT and CDR2 FQNNGV. As processed by the authors: Reference gene primer amplification gave estimated nucleated cell counts. Libraries were prepared by immunoSEQ multiplex PCR; TCRdb keeps only in-frame clonotypes and omits some of them. V and J calls and clone size are those listed in that table; D and trimming were worked out from the DNA. The table includes approximately 130,000 clones, just under 85% detected once. The material sequenced was peripheral blood. This TCR came from a human donor in a cohort sampled during active COVID-19. The rearrangement uses TRBV11-2 and TRBJ1-1; 9 positions agree with TRBD1. This CDR3 is CASSLGVPGQGTEAFF. The CDR3 DNA is TGTGCCAGCAGCTTAGGAGTCCCGGGACAGGGAACTGAAGCTTTCTTT.